This TCR beta chain was sequenced in a study of T cell changes during pregnancy in multiple sclerosis. The CDR3 runs to 14 residues. Germline CDR1 reads SEHNR; CDR2 reads FQNEAQ (reference sequence). Unmatched junction bases numbered 5, after V lost 5 bases and J lost 2 bases. Sequencing used immunoSEQ multiplex PCR; TCRdb keeps in-frame clones, though not all of them. The data hold some 43,000 clones, with roughly 88% observed a single time. The chain uses TRBV7-9 and TRBJ2-5; 7 bases agree with TRBD1. The sequencing used CD8+ T cells from peripheral blood mononuclear cells, collected in the first trimester of pregnancy. The sequence was obtained from a female donor with multiple sclerosis, enrolled in a pregnancy study. CDR3: CASSSGQDQETQYF. The CDR3 DNA reads TGTGCCAGCAGCAGCGGACAGGATCAAGAGACCCAGTACTTC.